Each of the 28 T cell receptor beta chains below was sequenced from the same sample in a study of human T cells and chemical hapten exposure. TCRdb processed the RACE reads anew with MiXCR; each CDR3 protein has one entry. The data hold 75,000 to 90,000 distinct CDR3 sequences, with roughly 10% observed a single time. Time point of the sample: patch test 2, 6 weeks after DPC sensitization. The sample's treatment: therapeutic diphenylcyclopropenone sensitization with weekly scalp DPC. Sequences were derived from whole blood, sampled in connection with sensitization to the hapten diphenylcyclopropenone (DPC). These receptors were obtained from a woman between 45 and 65 years old with alopecia areata. Some clones in this sample may be carry-over from other donors' samples.

This clonotype was counted only a few times. V is TRBV20-1 and J is TRBJ2-2; a possible D gene is TRBD1 (6 bases). The length of the CDR3 is 12 residues. The germline CDR1 and CDR2 sequences are DFQATT and SNEGSKA (reference sequence). V lost 6 bases and J lost 11, with 16 bases in between. The CDR3 loop reads CSARQVEGELFF. Here the CDR3 DNA reads TGCAGTGCCAGACAGGTTGAGGGAGAGCTGTTTTTT.

This clonotype was seen more than once but under ten times. This rearrangement joins TRBV28 to TRBJ1-1; a weak D match, TRBD1 (5 bases). CDR1 MDHEN and CDR2 SYDVKM come from the germline V gene. The CDR3 extends over 13 amino acids. Trimming took off 5 bases at V and 5 bases at J, with 12 bases between the two ends. DNA for the CDR3: TGTGCCAGCAGTGGGGCCCCGCGGACTGAAGCTTTCTTT. Translating gives CASSGAPRTEAFF.

This clonotype was counted many times. The V and J genes are TRBV5-4 and TRBJ2-5; 9 nucleotides agree with TRBD1. The V and J ends lost 4 bases and 4 bases, in that order; junction bases with no gene match: 5. The CDR3 runs 14 residues. The germline V gene has CDR1 SGHNT and CDR2 YYREEE (reference sequence). In DNA form, the CDR3 reads TGTGCCAGCAGCCCTTACAGGGGGCGAGAGACCCAGTACTTC. Translation: CASSPYRGRETQYF.

This clonotype was counted a few times. The rearrangement joins TRBV11-2 to TRBJ2-2, with D possibly matching TRBD1 (5 bases). Germline CDR1 is SGHAT and CDR2 is FQNNGV. The CDR3 sequence is 14 residues long. Trimming removed 3 bases at V and 3 bases at J, with 8 bases between. The CDR3 sequence: CASSFDSYTGELFF. CDR3 in DNA: TGTGCCAGCAGCTTCGACAGCTACACCGGGGAGCTGTTTTTT.

This clonotype occurred many times. This chain joins TRBV9 and TRBJ1-4; unclear D gene. CDR1 SGDLS and CDR2 YYNGEE come from the germline V gene. V was clipped by 3 bases and J by 0 bases, with 9 bases between them. The CDR3 sequence is 15 residues long. This CDR3 is CASSAEDATNEKLFF. In DNA form, the CDR3 reads TGTGCCAGCAGCGCAGAGGATGCAACTAATGAAAAACTGTTTTTT.

This clonotype appeared many times. This sequence joins TRBV30 and TRBJ1-1; no clear D gene. The CDR3 covers 13 residues. Germline values: CDR1 GTSNPN, CDR2 SVGIG (reference sequence). V shed 0 bases and J shed 3 bases, with 8 bases lying between them. The CDR3: CAWSVGRDTEAFF. The CDR3 DNA follows: TGTGCCTGGAGTGTAGGGAGGGACACTGAAGCTTTCTTT.

This clonotype was seen at least ten times. The chain uses TRBV5-6 and TRBJ2-7; 11 nucleotides align to TRBD2. The CDR3 has 16 amino acids. Germline lookup yields CDR1 SGHDT and CDR2 YYEEEE. V gave up 2 bases and J gave up 2 bases; unmatched junction bases: 6. The CDR3 nucleotides read TGTGCCAGCAGCTTAAGCCTAGCGGGGGGACCCTACGAGCAGTACTTC. This translates into CASSLSLAGGPYEQYF.

This clonotype showed up many times. This chain links TRBV7-7 with TRBJ2-5, with D perhaps assigned TRBD1 or TRBD2 (6 bases each). CDR1 is SSHAT, CDR2 FNYEAQ, per germline (reference sequence). The CDR3 is made up of 15 amino acids. V lost 2 bases, J lost 2 bases, and 12 bases lay in between. The DNA for the CDR3 is TGTGCCAGCAGCTTACTCGGGGGCCAACAAGAGACCCAGTACTTC. As protein: CASSLLGGQQETQYF.

This clonotype was detected ten times or more. This chain joins TRBV29-1 and TRBJ2-4, with 7 positions matching TRBD2. Unmatched junction bases numbered 6, after V lost 2 bases and J lost 8 bases. The CDR3 totals 13 residues. In germline, CDR1 is SQVTM, CDR2 ANQGSEA. The CDR3 DNA sequence: TGCAGCGTTGAAACTGGCCGGGGGGACATTCAGTACTTC. It translates to CSVETGRGDIQYF. The full variable domain, rest sourced from reference TRBV29-1 and TRBJ2-4, is SAVISQKPSRDICQRGTSLTIQCQVDSQVTMMFWYRQQPGQSLTLIATANQGSEATYESGFVIDKFPISRPNLTFSTLTVSNMSPEDSSIYLCSVETGRGDIQYFGAGTRLSVL.

V is TRBV20-1 and J is TRBJ1-5; TRBD1 aligns across 10 bases. Germline loops: CDR1 DFQATT, CDR2 SNEGSKA (reference sequence). Trimming cost V 5 bases and J 0 bases; bases outside gene matches: 1. The CDR3 contains 14 residues. CDR3 nucleotides: TGCAGTGCTGGACAGGGGGTTAGCAATCAGCCCCAGCATTTT. It codes for CSAGQGVSNQPQHF.

This clonotype ranks as medium-sized (0.01 to 0.1%). The V and J genes are TRBV28 and TRBJ2-1, with no clear D. This CDR3 region has 15 residues. Trimming cost V 2 bases and J 0 bases, with 8 bases left between them. The germline V gene encodes CDR1 MDHEN and CDR2 SYDVKM. CDR3 nucleotides: TGTGCCAGCAGTTTACTTTACAACTCCTACAATGAGCAGTTCTTC. Its protein product is CASSLLYNSYNEQFF.

This clonotype occurred many times. The chain carries TRBV20-1 and TRBJ2-3; perhaps TRBD2 as D (5 bases). V lost 2 bases and J 4 bases, leaving 10 bases between the germline ends. Germline V gene sequence: CDR1 DFQATT, CDR2 SNEGSKA (reference sequence). The CDR3 runs 13 residues. The CDR3 sequence is CSARPYSADTQYF. The CDR3 DNA reads as TGCAGTGCTAGACCCTATAGCGCAGATACGCAGTATTTT.

This clonotype was picked up many times. The chain uses TRBV19 and TRBJ1-5; no reliable D call. CDR1 and CDR2 (germline): LNHDA, SQIVND (reference sequence). The CDR3 contains 17 residues. Between the trimmed V and J ends, which lost 5 bases and 7 bases, there was a span of 24 bases. As DNA, the CDR3 is TGTGCCAGTAGTGGATACCGGCCCCCTCAAGTTGGCCAGCCCCAGCATTTT. This codes for CASSGYRPPQVGQPQHF.

This clonotype appeared many times. The chain employs TRBV14 and TRBJ2-2; D gene uncertain. Trimming took off 1 base at V and 7 bases at J, with 10 bases between the two ends. Germline V lookup: CDR1 SGHDN, CDR2 FVKESK. The CDR3 runs 14 residues. CDR3 nucleotides: TGTGCCAGCAGCCAAGTGGGTTTGGTCGGGGAGCTGTTTTTT. Translation gives CASSQVGLVGELFF.

In this sample, this clonotype turned up many times. The chain combines TRBV5-5 with TRBJ1-2; TRBD1 is a possible D gene (5 bases). The CDR3 totals 13 residues. The germline V gene encodes CDR1 SGHKS and CDR2 YYEKEE (reference sequence). V was trimmed by 3 bases and J by 4 bases, leaving 10 bases between them. The CDR3 sequence is CASSSGVSYGYTF. In DNA form, the CDR3 reads TGTGCCAGCAGCTCGGGGGTCTCCTATGGCTACACCTTC. Full variable domain (missing parts from reference TRBV5-5 and TRBJ1-2): DAGVTQSPTHLIKTRGQQVTLRCSPISGHKSVSWYQQVLGQGPQFIFQYYEKEERGRGNFPDRFSARQFPNYSSELNVNALLLGDSALYLCASSSGVSYGYTFGSGTRLTVV.

Regarding this clonotype: This may stem from a read error, because a much larger clone lies one nucleotide away. The chain combines TRBV19 with TRBJ2-7; 7 nucleotides line up with TRBD2. Germline trimming cut 0 bases from V and 5 bases from J; bases unmatched to any gene: 13. Germline V gives CDR1 LNHDA, CDR2 SQIVND (reference sequence). This CDR3 has 17 amino acids. CDR3 coding DNA: TGTGCCAGTAGTATAGATCCGTTGGCGGGAGCCCCCCACGAGCAGTACTTC. Translated, it gives CASSIDPLAGAPHEQYF.

Written as DNA, the CDR3 is TGTGCCAGCTCACCGGGACTGTTGACAAACTCTGGAAACACCATATATTTT. It yields the protein CASSPGLLTNSGNTIYF. This chain connects TRBV18 to TRBJ1-3, with D perhaps TRBD1 (5 bases). Trimming stripped 3 bases from V and 0 bases from J, with 15 bases between. Germline assignment: CDR1 KGHSH and CDR2 LQKENI. This CDR3 is built from 17 residues.

This rearrangement joins TRBV18 to TRBJ2-3; 11 nucleotides match TRBD2. The CDR3 consists of 16 residues. V dropped 5 bases and J dropped 6; count of bases not matched to a gene: 10. Germline lookup yields CDR1 KGHSH and CDR2 LQKENI. In nucleotides, the CDR3 is TGTGCCAGCTCATCCTACCGACTAGCGGGGTTGGATACGCAGTATTTT. This encodes CASSSYRLAGLDTQYF.

The gene calls are TRBV4-1 and TRBJ1-4; a weak D match, TRBD1 (5 bases). Trimming shortened V by 1 base and J by 0 bases, and 9 bases separated the two germline ends. The V gene's germline CDR1 is MGHRA and CDR2 YSYEKL. The CDR3 spans 16 residues. The CDR3 spells CASSQARGATNEKLFF. CDR3 DNA: TGCGCCAGCAGCCAAGCGAGGGGTGCAACTAATGAAAAACTGTTTTTT.

The genes are TRBV3-1 and TRBJ2-7; D ambiguous. The V gene's germline CDR1 is LGHDT and CDR2 YNNKEL (reference sequence). Trimming removed 4 bases from V and 2 bases from J, with 12 bases in between. The CDR3 is made up of 14 amino acids. The CDR3 DNA follows: TGTGCCAGCAGCCCTATGACACAAACCTACGAGCAGTACTTC. As protein: CASSPMTQTYEQYF.

This clonotype has a handful of counts. The chain is built from TRBV7-2 and TRBJ1-1; perhaps TRBD1 as D (5 bases). Germline V gene data show CDR1 as SGHTA and CDR2 as FQGNSA. The CDR3 is made up of 16 amino acids. V was pared by 1 base and J by 0 bases, with 12 bases between. The CDR3 spells CASSLVGRPMNTEAFF. Written as DNA, the CDR3 is TGTGCCAGCAGCTTAGTGGGGCGCCCCATGAACACTGAAGCTTTCTTT.

This clonotype was observed many times. The chain recombines TRBV20-1 with TRBJ1-2; perhaps TRBD1 as D (6 bases). The ends were cut back, 3 bases at V and 6 bases at J, with 17 bases in the middle. The CDR3 is 14 amino acids. Germline loops: CDR1 DFQATT, CDR2 SNEGSKA (reference sequence). The CDR3, as DNA: TGCAGTGCTAGTCTTCCAGGCAGGGGAGATGGCTACACCTTC. It codes for CSASLPGRGDGYTF.

This clonotype has a count of ten or more. The gene calls are TRBV20-1 and TRBJ1-5; D may be TRBD1 (6 bases). Germline V gene lookup returns CDR1 DFQATT and CDR2 SNEGSKA (reference sequence). There are 13 residues in the CDR3. The ends were cut back, 5 bases at V and 4 bases at J, with 12 bases in the middle. The CDR3 region is CSALTGSNQPQHF. CDR3 nucleotides: TGCAGTGCTTTGACAGGATCTAATCAGCCCCAGCATTTT.

This clonotype has ten or more counts. The CDR3 protein is CASSLGASGRSQETQYF. The CDR3 DNA reads as TGTGCCAGCAGCTTGGGTGCTAGCGGGCGTAGCCAAGAGACCCAGTACTTC. The rearrangement joins TRBV11-2 to TRBJ2-5; TRBD2 matches at 8 bases. The CDR3 loop spans 17 amino acids. The V gene end was trimmed by 3 bases and the J gene end by 1 base; junction bases not matched to a gene: 10. In germline, CDR1 is SGHAT, CDR2 FQNNGV.

The chain is built from TRBV7-9 and TRBJ1-4; no reliable D call. The CDR3 length is 12 residues. V gave up 5 bases and J gave up 8 bases, with 9 bases separating them. The germline V gene has CDR1 SEHNR and CDR2 FQNEAQ (reference sequence). CDR3: CASSNHEEKLFF. In DNA, the CDR3 is TGTGCCAGCAGCAACCACGAGGAAAAACTGTTTTTT.

The V gene is TRBV3-1, the J gene TRBJ1-5; D possibly corresponds to TRBD1 (5 bases). The CDR3 contains 15 residues. V lost 0 bases and J lost 3, with 9 bases in between. From germline, CDR1 is LGHDT and CDR2 YNNKEL (reference sequence). The CDR3 protein is CASSQEGRHNQPQHF. CDR3 sequence (DNA): TGTGCCAGCAGCCAAGAGGGACGGCACAATCAGCCCCAGCATTTT. The whole variable domain, remainder taken from reference TRBV3-1 and TRBJ1-5, is DTAVSQTPKYLVTQMGNDKSIKCEQNLGHDTMYWYKQDSKKFLKIMFSYNNKELIINETVPNRFSPKSPDKAHLNLHINSLELGDSAVYFCASSQEGRHNQPQHFGDGTRLSIL.

This clonotype was found many times. This sequence joins TRBV28 and TRBJ1-2, with 8 bases fitting TRBD1. Losses at the gene ends were 4 bases for V and 7 bases for J; bases not matched to a gene: 11. This CDR3 contains 15 residues. Germline CDR1 and CDR2: MDHEN and SYDVKM. The CDR3 here is CASSSVGQGRFGYTF. CDR3 nucleotide sequence: TGTGCCAGCAGTTCCGTTGGACAGGGCCGATTTGGCTACACCTTC.

The V call is TRBV10-3, the J call TRBJ2-1; 14 positions match TRBD2. From germline, CDR1 is ENHRY and CDR2 SYGVKD. The V and J ends lost 2 bases and 8 bases, in that order; junction bases with no gene match: 2. The CDR3 is 15 amino acids. The CDR3 DNA is TGTGCCATCAGTGAGAGACTAGCGGGAGGGTATGAGCAGTTCTTC. Amino acid sequence: CAISERLAGGYEQFF.